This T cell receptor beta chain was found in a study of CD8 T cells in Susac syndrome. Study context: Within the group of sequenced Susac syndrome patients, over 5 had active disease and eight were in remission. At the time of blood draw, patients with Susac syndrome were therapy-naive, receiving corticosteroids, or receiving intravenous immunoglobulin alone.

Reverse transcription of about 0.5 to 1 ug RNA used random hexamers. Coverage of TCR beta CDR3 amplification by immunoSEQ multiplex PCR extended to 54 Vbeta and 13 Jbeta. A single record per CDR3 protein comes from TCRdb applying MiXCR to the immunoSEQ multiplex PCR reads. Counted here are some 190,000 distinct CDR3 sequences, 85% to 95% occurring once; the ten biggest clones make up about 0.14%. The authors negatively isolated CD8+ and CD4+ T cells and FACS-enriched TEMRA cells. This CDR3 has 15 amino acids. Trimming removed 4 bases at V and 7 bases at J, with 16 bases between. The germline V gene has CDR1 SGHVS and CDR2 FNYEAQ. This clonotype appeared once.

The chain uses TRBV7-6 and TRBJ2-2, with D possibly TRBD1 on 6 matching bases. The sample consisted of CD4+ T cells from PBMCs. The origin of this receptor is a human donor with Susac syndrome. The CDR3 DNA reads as TGTGCCAGCAGCTCTCCCCTGGGGGCCGGCGGGGAGCTGTTTTTT. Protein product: CASSSPLGAGGELFF.